The rows below give T cell receptor beta chains drawn from one sample of a study of identical twins. TCRdb redid the calling of the 5' RACE reads with MiXCR, one entry per CDR3 protein. This table has under 300,000 distinct CDR3 sequences, roughly 12% appearing once. The same data also went into a second study, on yellow fever vaccine responses in identical twins.

The sample was memory (CD45RO+) T cells sorted from blood. The receptors here all came from a woman aged 18-29 years in good health. Each CDR3 is given without its conserved first and last residue.

j_gene: TRBJ2-2
v_gene: TRBV6-5
CDR3aa: ASSSGLATGELF

j_gene: TRBJ1-1
v_gene: TRBV20-1
CDR3aa: SAKTTGWNTEAF

j_gene: TRBJ1-5
v_gene: TRBV14
CDR3aa: ASSQVDSYHSNQPQH

j_gene: TRBJ2-7
v_gene: TRBV12-3/TRBV12-4
CDR3aa: ASSLGTLGEQY

j_gene: TRBJ2-1
v_gene: TRBV3-2
CDR3aa: ASAAGGGSYNEQF

j_gene: TRBJ1-1
v_gene: TRBV5-1
CDR3aa: ASSPLGRAVGTEAF

j_gene: TRBJ2-5
v_gene: TRBV4-1
CDR3aa: ASSQVGTLETQY

j_gene: TRBJ1-5
v_gene: TRBV27
CDR3aa: ATDLNQPQH

j_gene: TRBJ2-1
v_gene: TRBV20-1
CDR3aa: SAGGTSGHNEQF

j_gene: TRBJ2-1
v_gene: TRBV10-2
CDR3aa: ASRSEKYNEQF

j_gene: TRBJ2-3
v_gene: TRBV6-2/TRBV6-3
CDR3aa: ASSPGTEVDTQY

j_gene: TRBJ2-7
v_gene: TRBV27
CDR3aa: ASSPRTGFRFQQY

j_gene: TRBJ2-7
v_gene: TRBV20-1
CDR3aa: SAIPYPTTKSGDEQY

j_gene: TRBJ2-7
v_gene: TRBV11-2
CDR3aa: ASSLNRGSSYEQY

j_gene: TRBJ2-7
v_gene: TRBV7-2
CDR3aa: ASSLGGRAYEQY

j_gene: TRBJ1-4
v_gene: TRBV12-3/TRBV12-4
CDR3aa: ASRRTNEKLF

j_gene: TRBJ2-1
v_gene: TRBV4-3
CDR3aa: ASSQDVEHEQF

j_gene: TRBJ2-5
v_gene: TRBV11-2
CDR3aa: ASSPLRAGAGQTQY

j_gene: TRBJ2-5
v_gene: TRBV7-2
CDR3aa: ASSLASGGAKTQY

j_gene: TRBJ2-2
v_gene: TRBV7-9
CDR3aa: ASSFSGGANTGELF

j_gene: TRBJ2-1
v_gene: TRBV12-3/TRBV12-4
CDR3aa: ASSLRAGGHNEQF

j_gene: TRBJ1-1
v_gene: TRBV9
CDR3aa: ASSPTGVNTEAF

j_gene: TRBJ1-1
v_gene: TRBV7-2
CDR3aa: ASSSQGGSEAF

j_gene: TRBJ1-1
v_gene: TRBV20-1
CDR3aa: SARDRAGVNTEAF

j_gene: TRBJ1-5
v_gene: TRBV7-9
CDR3aa: ASSLDRGYSNQPQH

j_gene: TRBJ1-4
v_gene: TRBV4-1
CDR3aa: ASSLGTGGMGEKLF

j_gene: TRBJ2-5
v_gene: TRBV9
CDR3aa: ASSVAIGGNQETQY

j_gene: TRBJ2-7
v_gene: TRBV11-2
CDR3aa: ASSLDGFYEQY